This TCR beta chain was identified during a study of identifying expanded T cells in peripheral blood. With regard to this clone: Its target is unknown.

Findings and caveats of the study: Roughly 1.1 clones differed between technical replicates, versus approximately 16 and 20 over time. Two-week clone count variance significantly increased as total template count grew.

Healthy donors had no documented immune events, such as infections, while sampled. In germline, CDR1 is SGHRS, CDR2 YFSETQ. This CDR3 is 13 amino acids long. V lost 0 bases and J 3 bases, leaving 6 bases between the germline ends. Here immunoSEQ multiplex PCR was the method, and the copy in TCRdb shows in-frame clones only, minus some. Counted here are 95,000 to 100,000 clones, approximately 88% occurring once; the ten biggest clones make up about a sixth. The clonotype was recovered from a person aged 18 to 70 in good health. The genes are TRBV5-1 and TRBJ1-2; D is ambiguous. The sample comprised blood. CDR3 nucleotide sequence: TGCGCCAGCAGCTTGGGGAGTGACTATGGCTACACCTTC. It yields the protein CASSLGSDYGYTF.